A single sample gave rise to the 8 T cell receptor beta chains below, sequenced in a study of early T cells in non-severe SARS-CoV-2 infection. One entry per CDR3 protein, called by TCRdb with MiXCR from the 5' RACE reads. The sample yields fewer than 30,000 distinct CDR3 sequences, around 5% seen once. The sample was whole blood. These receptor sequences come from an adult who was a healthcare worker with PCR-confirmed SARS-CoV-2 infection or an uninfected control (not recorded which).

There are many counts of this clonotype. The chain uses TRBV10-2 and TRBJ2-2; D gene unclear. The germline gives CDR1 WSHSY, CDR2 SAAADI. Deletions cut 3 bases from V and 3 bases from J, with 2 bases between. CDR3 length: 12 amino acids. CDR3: CASSEHTGELFF. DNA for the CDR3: TGCGCCAGCAGTGAACACACCGGGGAGCTGTTTTTT.

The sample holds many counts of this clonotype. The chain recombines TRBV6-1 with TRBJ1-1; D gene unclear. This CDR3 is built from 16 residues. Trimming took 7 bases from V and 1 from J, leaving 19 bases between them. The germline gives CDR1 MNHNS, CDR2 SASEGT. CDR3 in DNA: TGTGCCAGCATCAGAATGATTTGGATAGGGAACACTGAAGCTTTCTTT. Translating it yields CASIRMIWIGNTEAFF.

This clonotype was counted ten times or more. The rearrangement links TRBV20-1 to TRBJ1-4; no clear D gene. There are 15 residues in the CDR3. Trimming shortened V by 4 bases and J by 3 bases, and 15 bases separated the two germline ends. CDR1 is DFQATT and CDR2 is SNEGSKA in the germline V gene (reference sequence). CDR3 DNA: TGCAGTGCTAACGCGGGGAGAAAACCTAATGAAAAACTGTTTTTT. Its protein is CSANAGRKPNEKLFF.

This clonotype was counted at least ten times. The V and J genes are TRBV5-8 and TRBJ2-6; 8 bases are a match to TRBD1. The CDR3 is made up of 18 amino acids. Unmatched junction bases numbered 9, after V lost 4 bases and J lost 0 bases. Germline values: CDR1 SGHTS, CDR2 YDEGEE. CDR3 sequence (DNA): TGTGCCAGCAGCAATACCGGGACAGGACCCTCTGGGGCCAACGTCCTGACTTTC. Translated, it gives CASSNTGTGPSGANVLTF.

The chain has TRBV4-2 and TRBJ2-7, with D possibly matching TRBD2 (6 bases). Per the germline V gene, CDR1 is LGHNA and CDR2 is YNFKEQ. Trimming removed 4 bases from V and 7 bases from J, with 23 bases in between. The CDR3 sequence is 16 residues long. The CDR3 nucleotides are TGTGCCAGCAGCCCCCCCGGGTTCGGGACTGAGGGAGAGCAGTACTTC. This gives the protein CASSPPGFGTEGEQYF.

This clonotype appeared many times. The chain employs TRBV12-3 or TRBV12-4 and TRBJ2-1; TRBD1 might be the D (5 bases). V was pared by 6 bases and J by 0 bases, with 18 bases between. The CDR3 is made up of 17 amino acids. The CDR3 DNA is TGTGCCAGCAGCCAGATCCCTAGGGGTAGCTCCTACAATGAGCAGTTCTTC. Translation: CASSQIPRGSSYNEQFF.

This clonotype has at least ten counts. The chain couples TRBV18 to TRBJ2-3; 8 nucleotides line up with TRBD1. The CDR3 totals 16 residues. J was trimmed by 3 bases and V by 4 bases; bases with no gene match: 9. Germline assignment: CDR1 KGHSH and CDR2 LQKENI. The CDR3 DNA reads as TGTGCCAGCTCACTCGGACAGGGAGGTGTAACAGATACGCAGTATTTT. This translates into CASSLGQGGVTDTQYF.

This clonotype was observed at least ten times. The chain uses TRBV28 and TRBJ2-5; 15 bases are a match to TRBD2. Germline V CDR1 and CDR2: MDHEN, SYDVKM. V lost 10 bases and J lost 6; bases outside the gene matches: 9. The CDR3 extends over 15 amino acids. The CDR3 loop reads CATGLAGGPLQTQYF. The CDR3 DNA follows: TGTGCCACCGGACTAGCGGGAGGGCCTCTTCAGACCCAGTACTTC.